The T cell receptor beta chain under discussion was sequenced for a study of blood T cell repertoires in COVID-19. For the study at large: Some COVID-19 samples were acute and others convalescent; all came from the United States, Italy and Spain. In each case, the material was cDNA or gDNA derived from T cells, B-cell-depleted T cells, or PBMCs.

Followed over time, Seattle patients had been enrolled while infection was active. V lost 4 bases and J lost 4, with 25 bases in between. Germline values: CDR1 KGHSH, CDR2 LQKENI. The CDR3 spans 19 residues. Original methodology: Reference gene primers were amplified, and this amplification served to estimate nucleated cell counts. The table came from immunoSEQ multiplex PCR; TCRdb's copy has only in-frame clones and leaves some out. From that table come the V and J calls and clone size; the DNA was used to work out D and trimming. The sample lists roughly 290,000 clones, approximately 83% seen once, with about 15% in the top ten.

This chain uses TRBV18 with TRBJ1-4, with D maybe TRBD1 (6 bases). The TCR sequence derives from a person aged 65-85 years with COVID-19, enrolled during active disease. The specimen was peripheral blood. The CDR3 region has the DNA TGTGCCAGCTCACTGGGTGGGCTGGCCTCCGGGACAAGTAATGAAAAACTGTTTTTT. This encodes CASSLGGLASGTSNEKLFF.